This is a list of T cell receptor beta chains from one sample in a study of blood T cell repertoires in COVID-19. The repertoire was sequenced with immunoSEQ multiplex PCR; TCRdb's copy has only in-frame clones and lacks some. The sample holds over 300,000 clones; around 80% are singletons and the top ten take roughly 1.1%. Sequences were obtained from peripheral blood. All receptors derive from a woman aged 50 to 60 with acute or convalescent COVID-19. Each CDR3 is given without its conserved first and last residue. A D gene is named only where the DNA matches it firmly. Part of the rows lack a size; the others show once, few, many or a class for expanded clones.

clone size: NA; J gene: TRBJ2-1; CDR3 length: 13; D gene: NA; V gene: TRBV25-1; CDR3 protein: ASSEWSGVYNEQF
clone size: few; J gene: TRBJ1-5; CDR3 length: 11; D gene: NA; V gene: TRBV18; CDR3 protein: ASSPSRNQPQH
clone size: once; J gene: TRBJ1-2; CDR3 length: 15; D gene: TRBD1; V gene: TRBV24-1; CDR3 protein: ATSDSPRTGSNYGYT
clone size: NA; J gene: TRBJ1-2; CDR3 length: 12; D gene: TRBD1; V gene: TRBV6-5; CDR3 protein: ASSNPGQYYGYT
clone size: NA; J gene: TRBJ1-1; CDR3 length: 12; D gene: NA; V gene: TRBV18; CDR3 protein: ASSPPGGEIEAF
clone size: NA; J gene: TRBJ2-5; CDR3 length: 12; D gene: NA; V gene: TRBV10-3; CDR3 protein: AIRLSTGEETQY
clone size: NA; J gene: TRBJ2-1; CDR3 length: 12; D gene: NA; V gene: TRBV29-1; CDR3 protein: SVRIWLSYNEQF
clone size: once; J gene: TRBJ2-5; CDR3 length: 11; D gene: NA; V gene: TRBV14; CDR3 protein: ASRIEGEETQY
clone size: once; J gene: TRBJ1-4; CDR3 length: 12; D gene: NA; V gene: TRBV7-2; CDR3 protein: ASSVGGGNEKLF
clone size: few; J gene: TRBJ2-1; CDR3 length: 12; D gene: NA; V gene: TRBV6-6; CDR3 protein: ASTPTGLRGEQF
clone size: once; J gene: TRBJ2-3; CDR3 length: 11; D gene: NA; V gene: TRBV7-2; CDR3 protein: ASSRLPRDTQY
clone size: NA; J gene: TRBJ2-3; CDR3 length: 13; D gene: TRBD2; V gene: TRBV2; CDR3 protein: ASSVRLAGTDTQY
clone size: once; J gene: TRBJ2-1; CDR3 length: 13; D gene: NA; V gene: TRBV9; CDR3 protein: ASSVELNTYNEQF
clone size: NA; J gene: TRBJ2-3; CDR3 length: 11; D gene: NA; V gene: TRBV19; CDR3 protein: ASSPIHGDTQY
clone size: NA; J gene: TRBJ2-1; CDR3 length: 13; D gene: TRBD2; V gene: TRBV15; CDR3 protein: ATSRVAGGPGEQF
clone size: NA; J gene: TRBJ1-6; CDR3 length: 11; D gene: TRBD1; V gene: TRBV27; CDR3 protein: ASRGTGNSPLH
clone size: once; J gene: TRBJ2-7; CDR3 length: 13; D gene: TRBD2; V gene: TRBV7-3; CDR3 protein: ASSLLAGGAYEQY
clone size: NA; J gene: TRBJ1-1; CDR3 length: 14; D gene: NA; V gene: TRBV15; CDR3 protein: ATSSPRVGVNTEAF
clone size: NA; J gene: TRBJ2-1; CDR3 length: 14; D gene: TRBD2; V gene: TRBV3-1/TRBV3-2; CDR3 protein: ASSQDWRERYNEQF
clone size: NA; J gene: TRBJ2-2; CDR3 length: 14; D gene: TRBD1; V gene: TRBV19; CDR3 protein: ASSHGAGQGFGELF
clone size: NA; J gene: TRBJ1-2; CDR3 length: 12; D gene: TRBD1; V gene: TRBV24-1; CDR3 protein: ATSDFARGHGYT
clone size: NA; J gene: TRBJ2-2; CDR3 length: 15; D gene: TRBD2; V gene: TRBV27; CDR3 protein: ATSQGLAGVETGELF
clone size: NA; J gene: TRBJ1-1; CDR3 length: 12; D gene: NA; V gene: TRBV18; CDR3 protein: ASSLAGGRPEAF
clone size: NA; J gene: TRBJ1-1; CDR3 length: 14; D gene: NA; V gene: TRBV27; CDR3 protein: ASSPILGGTNTEAF
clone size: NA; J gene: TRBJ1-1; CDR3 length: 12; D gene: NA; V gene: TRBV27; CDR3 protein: ASSLSRQGTEAF
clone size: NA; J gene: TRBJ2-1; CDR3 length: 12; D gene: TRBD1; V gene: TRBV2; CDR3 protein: ASSPRTGYNEQF
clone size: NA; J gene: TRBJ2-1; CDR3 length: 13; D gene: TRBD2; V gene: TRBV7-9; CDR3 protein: ASSPPGLANNEQF
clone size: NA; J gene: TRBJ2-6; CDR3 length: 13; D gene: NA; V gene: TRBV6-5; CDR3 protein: ASRPGVSGANVLT
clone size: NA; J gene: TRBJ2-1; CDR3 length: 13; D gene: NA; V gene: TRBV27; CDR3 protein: ASSFREPTYNEQF
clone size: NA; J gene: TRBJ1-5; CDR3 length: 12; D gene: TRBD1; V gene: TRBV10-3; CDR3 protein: AISRDREVQPQH
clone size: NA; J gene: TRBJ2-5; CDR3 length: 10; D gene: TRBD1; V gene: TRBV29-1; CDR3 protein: SLGAGGETQY
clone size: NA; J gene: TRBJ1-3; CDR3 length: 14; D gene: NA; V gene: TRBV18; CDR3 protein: ASSEGNTFSGNTIY
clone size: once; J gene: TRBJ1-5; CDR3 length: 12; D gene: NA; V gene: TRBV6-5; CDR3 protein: ASSYSRARQPQH
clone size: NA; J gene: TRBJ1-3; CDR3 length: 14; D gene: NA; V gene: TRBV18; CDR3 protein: ASSPPDTFYGNTIY
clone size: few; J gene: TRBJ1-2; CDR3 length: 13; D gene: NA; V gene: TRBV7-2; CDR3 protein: ASSPFQTGTYGYT
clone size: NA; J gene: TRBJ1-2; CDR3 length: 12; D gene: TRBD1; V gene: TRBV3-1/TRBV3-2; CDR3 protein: ASSLSTGGRGYT
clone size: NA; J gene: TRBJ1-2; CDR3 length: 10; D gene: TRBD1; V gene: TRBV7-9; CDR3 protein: ASSLTGVGYT
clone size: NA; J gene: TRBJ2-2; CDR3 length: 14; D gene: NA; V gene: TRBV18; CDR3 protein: ASSPPTGVDTGELF
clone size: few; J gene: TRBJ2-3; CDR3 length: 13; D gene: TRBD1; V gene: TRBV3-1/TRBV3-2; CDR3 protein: ASSLPGTGWGTQY
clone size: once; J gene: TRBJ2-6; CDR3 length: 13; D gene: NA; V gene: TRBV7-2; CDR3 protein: ASSLILSGANVLT
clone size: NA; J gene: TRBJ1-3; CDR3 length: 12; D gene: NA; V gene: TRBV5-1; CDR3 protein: ASSPGDTRDTIY
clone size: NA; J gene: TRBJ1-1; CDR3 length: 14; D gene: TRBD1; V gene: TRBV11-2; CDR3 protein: ASSLPRDSLNTEAF
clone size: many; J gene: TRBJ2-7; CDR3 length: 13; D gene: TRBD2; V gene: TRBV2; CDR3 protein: ASSERESGGVAQY
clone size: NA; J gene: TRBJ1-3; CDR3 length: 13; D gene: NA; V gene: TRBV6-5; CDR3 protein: ASSYLDNSANTIY
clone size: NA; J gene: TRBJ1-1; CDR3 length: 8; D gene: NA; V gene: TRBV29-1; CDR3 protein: SVQITEAF
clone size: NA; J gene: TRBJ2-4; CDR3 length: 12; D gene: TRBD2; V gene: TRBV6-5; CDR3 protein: ASLYTSGKNIQY
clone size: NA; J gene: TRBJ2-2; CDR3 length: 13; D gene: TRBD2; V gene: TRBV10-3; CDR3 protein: AISGSGGNTGELF
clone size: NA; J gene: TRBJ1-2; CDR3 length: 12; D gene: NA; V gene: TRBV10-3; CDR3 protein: AISELPDSYGYT
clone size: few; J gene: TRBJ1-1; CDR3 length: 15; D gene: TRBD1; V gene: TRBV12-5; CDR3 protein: ASDGTGGAGWNTEAF
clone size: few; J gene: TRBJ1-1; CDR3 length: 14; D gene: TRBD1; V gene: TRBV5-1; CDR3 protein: ASSTSSGTGNTEAF
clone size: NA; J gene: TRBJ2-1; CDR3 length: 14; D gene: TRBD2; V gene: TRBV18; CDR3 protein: ASSPGLAGGYNEQF
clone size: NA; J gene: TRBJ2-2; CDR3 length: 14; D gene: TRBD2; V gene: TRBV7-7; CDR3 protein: ASSLISGGNTGELF